This passage covers 18 T cell receptor beta chains from one sample sequenced in a study of Graves' ophthalmopathy and Graves' hyperthyroidism. Amplification of the TCR beta CDR3 regions used RNA transcripts (as template). HTBI primers were used in a first-round RT-PCR, which preceded a second-round multiplex PCR. TCRdb processed the multiplex PCR reads anew with MiXCR; each CDR3 protein has one entry. Found here are some 750,000 distinct CDR3 sequences, 35% to 50% of them singletons; the top ten hold 35% to 55%. The sequenced sample was peripheral blood. Source of these receptors: an adult man with Graves' ophthalmopathy.

This clonotype was seen a few times. V gene TRBV7-2 combines with J gene TRBJ2-5, with 12 bases fitting TRBD2. CDR1 SGHTA and CDR2 FQGNSA come from the germline V gene. V gave up 3 bases and J gave up 5 bases; unmatched junction bases: 4. The CDR3 contains 15 residues. CDR3 sequence: CASSFHLAGGETQYF. The DNA for the CDR3 is TGTGCCAGCAGCTTTCACCTAGCGGGGGGGGAGACCCAGTACTTC.

The genes are TRBV12-3 or TRBV12-4 and TRBJ1-3; a possible D gene is TRBD1 (5 bases). The V gene lost 8 bases and the J gene lost 3 bases, with 14 bases spanning the gap. CDR3 length equals 14 residues. The CDR3 nucleotides read TGTGCCAGCTGCCAGGGCACGATTGGAAACACCATATATTTT. It specifies CASCQGTIGNTIYF.

In its sample, this clonotype was seen many times. The chain links TRBV10-3 to TRBJ2-6; D unclear. Germline CDR1 is ENHRY and CDR2 is SYGVKD. V lost 3 bases to trimming and J lost 4 bases, with 16 bases between them. This CDR3 is 17 amino acids long. The CDR3 sequence: CAISENTGLIGANVLTF. The CDR3 DNA reads TGTGCCATCAGTGAAAACACGGGCCTTATCGGGGCCAACGTCCTGACTTTC.

The rearrangement links TRBV4-2 to TRBJ1-3; possibly TRBD1 for D (5 bases). The CDR3 sequence is 13 residues long. Germline V CDR1 and CDR2: LGHNA, YNFKEQ. V was clipped by 1 base and J by 4 bases, with 5 bases between them. CDR3 sequence: CASSQGDGNTIYF. The CDR3, as DNA: TGTGCCAGCAGCCAAGGGGACGGAAACACCATATATTTT.

On this clonotype itself: With a much larger clone just one base away, this may be a read error. This chain links TRBV25-1 with TRBJ1-4, with TRBD1 matching 11 bases. This CDR3 contains 15 residues. Looked up from germline, CDR1 is MGHDK and CDR2 is SYGVNS. V gave up 1 base and J gave up 7 bases; unmatched junction bases: 2. The CDR3 reads CASSESGTGGEKLFF. CDR3 nucleotides: TGTGCCAGCAGTGAATCCGGGACAGGGGGTGAAAAACTGTTTTTT.

The chain has TRBV11-2 and TRBJ1-1, with D hard to call. The CDR3 has 14 residues. Germline V gene sequence: CDR1 SGHAT, CDR2 FQNNGV. V was shortened by 4 bases and J by 4 bases, with 13 bases between the two germline ends. CDR3 bases: TGTGCCAGCAGCTCCCCTCGGGGAGCCACTGAAGCTTTCTTT. Its protein product is CASSSPRGATEAFF. Variable domain in full (rest from reference TRBV11-2 and TRBJ1-1): EAGVAQSPRYKIIEKRQSVAFWCNPISGHATLYWYQQILGQGPKLLIQFQNNGVVDDSQLPKDRFSAERLKGVDSTLKIQPAKLEDSAVYLCASSSPRGATEAFFGQGTRLTVV.

The V and J genes are TRBV7-3 and TRBJ1-2, with D maybe TRBD1 (5 bases). Germline loops: CDR1 SGHTA, CDR2 FQGTGA. CDR3 length: 14 residues. Trimming took off 5 bases at V and 5 bases at J, with 15 bases between the two ends. The CDR3 spells CASSQAGFGYGYTF. The CDR3 nucleotides read TGTGCCAGCAGCCAAGCAGGGTTCGGTTATGGCTACACCTTC.

The V and J genes are TRBV5-1 and TRBJ1-2; a possible D gene is TRBD1 (5 bases). This CDR3 has 13 amino acids. Trimming left V 3 bases short and J 4 bases short, with 10 bases between. Germline-derived CDR1 and CDR2 are SGHRS and YFSETQ. The CDR3 coding sequence is TGCGCCAGCAGCTCGGACAACTTCTATGGCTACACCTTC. This sequence encodes CASSSDNFYGYTF.

This clonotype was seen ten or more times. The chain couples TRBV24-1 to TRBJ1-5; D remains unclear. The V end lost 11 bases, the J end lost 5 bases, and 18 bases lay between the germline ends. The germline V gene encodes CDR1 KGHDR and CDR2 SFDVKD. The CDR3 covers 14 residues. The CDR3 spells CASSYGRADQPQHF. The CDR3 nucleotides are TGTGCCAGCAGCTACGGACGGGCCGATCAGCCCCAGCATTTT.

This chain connects TRBV2 to TRBJ1-2, with 9 bases matching TRBD1. Germline loops: CDR1 SNHLY, CDR2 FYNNEI. The CDR3 covers 15 residues. V shed 5 bases, J shed 2 bases, and the junction held 6 bases outside the gene matches. CDR3 nucleotides: TGTGCCAGCAGTTCGTACAGGGGGCGAAACTATGGCTACACCTTC. Translation: CASSSYRGRNYGYTF.

The CDR3 loop is CASSPGRGGILNTEAFF. CDR3 DNA: TGTGCCAGCAGCCCCGGTCGAGGGGGAATATTGAACACTGAAGCTTTCTTT. The chain is built from TRBV14 and TRBJ1-1; a possible D gene is TRBD1 (6 bases). The germline CDR1 and CDR2 sequences are SGHDN and FVKESK. V lost 4 bases to trimming and J lost 0 bases, with 18 bases between them. CDR3 length: 17 amino acids.

This clonotype appeared once. At one end, the junction sequence differs from germline, possibly due to a read error. DNA for the CDR3: TGTGCTAGTGGTTTACGACAGGGACCCCTCGCGTTC. Translation gives CASGLRQGPLAF. The V gene is TRBV12-3 or TRBV12-4, the J gene TRBJ2-5; TRBD1 aligns across 7 bases. The CDR3 is 12 residues long.

This chain joins TRBV7-9 and TRBJ1-1, with D perhaps TRBD1 (5 bases). Deletions cut 1 base from V and 8 bases from J, with 14 bases between. Germline CDR1 reads SEHNR; CDR2 reads FQNEAQ (reference sequence). The CDR3 runs 14 residues. The CDR3 DNA reads as TGTGCCAGCAGCTTAGTAGTTAGGGGAAACGAAGCTTTCTTT. Amino acid sequence: CASSLVVRGNEAFF.

This clonotype occurred many times. This chain joins TRBV10-3 and TRBJ1-5; D not certain. Looked up from germline, CDR1 is ENHRY and CDR2 is SYGVKD. V lost 0 bases, J lost 2 bases, and 11 bases lay in between. The CDR3 loop spans 16 amino acids. CDR3 residues: CAISESERAGNQPQHF. CDR3 nucleotide sequence: TGTGCCATCAGTGAGTCGGAACGGGCCGGCAATCAGCCCCAGCATTTT.

The J gene is TRBJ2-7, the V gene TRBV2; 10 bases map to TRBD1. The CDR3 is 15 residues long. The V and J ends lost 6 bases and 6 bases, in that order; junction bases with no gene match: 11. The germline V gene has CDR1 SNHLY and CDR2 FYNNEI. For the CDR3, the DNA is TGTGCCAGCAGCCAAGTAGGGACAGGGGACTCCGAGCAGTACTTC. This codes for CASSQVGTGDSEQYF. Full variable domain (remainder filled in from reference TRBV2 and TRBJ2-7): EPEVTQTPSHQVTQMGQEVILRCVPISNHLYFYWYRQILGQKVEFLVSFYNNEISEKSEIFDDQFSVERPDGSNFTLKIRSTKLEDSAMYFCASSQVGTGDSEQYFGPGTRLTVT.

V gene TRBV25-1 combines with J gene TRBJ2-5; D gene unclear. This CDR3 comprises 13 residues. Deletions cut 5 bases from V and 7 bases from J, with 14 bases between. The germline V gene encodes CDR1 MGHDK and CDR2 SYGVNS. As DNA, the CDR3 is TGTGCCAGCAGTTTTAGTCGAGGCTGGACCCAGTACTTC. Its translation: CASSFSRGWTQYF.

The table lists this clonotype with a few counts. The genes are TRBV5-8 and TRBJ1-6, with D unresolved. The ends were cut back, 4 bases at V and 11 bases at J, with 7 bases in the middle. From germline, CDR1 is SGHTS and CDR2 YDEGEE. The CDR3 extends over 11 amino acids. CDR3 loop: CASSTRAPLHF. Written as DNA, the CDR3 is TGTGCCAGCAGCACTAGGGCACCCCTCCACTTT.

Concerning this clonotype itself: Likely a read error: the CDR3 ends without its conserved phenylalanine or tryptophan. CDR3 in amino acids: CASSLEGQGLPEAFL. The DNA of the CDR3 is TGTGCCAGCAGCTTGGAGGGACAGGGGTTACCTGAAGCTTTCCTT. V gene TRBV2 combines with J gene TRBJ1-1, with TRBD1 matching over 10 bases. The CDR3 length is 15 residues. J was trimmed by 6 bases and V by 6 bases; bases with no gene match: 10. Germline V gene lookup returns CDR1 SNHLY and CDR2 FYNNEI.